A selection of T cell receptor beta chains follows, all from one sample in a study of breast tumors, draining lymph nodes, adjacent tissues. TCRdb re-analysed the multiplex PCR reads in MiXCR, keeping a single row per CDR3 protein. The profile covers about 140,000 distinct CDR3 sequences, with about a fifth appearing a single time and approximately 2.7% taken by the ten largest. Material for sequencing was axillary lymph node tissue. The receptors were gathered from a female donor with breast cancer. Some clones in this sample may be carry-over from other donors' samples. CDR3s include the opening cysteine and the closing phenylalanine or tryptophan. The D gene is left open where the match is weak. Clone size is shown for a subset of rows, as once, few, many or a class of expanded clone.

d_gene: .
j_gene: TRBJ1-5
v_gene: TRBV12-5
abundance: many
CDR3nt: TGTGCTAGTGGTTCCAATCAGCCCCAGCATTTT
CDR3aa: CASGSNQPQHF

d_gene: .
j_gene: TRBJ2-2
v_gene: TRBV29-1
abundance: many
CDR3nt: TGCAGCGTTGAAGATGACGTCGGGGAGCTGTTTTTT
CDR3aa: CSVEDDVGELFF

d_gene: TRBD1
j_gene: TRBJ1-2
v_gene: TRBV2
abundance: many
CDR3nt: TGTGCCAGCAGCCTTAAACGACAGGGAGGGGAGGGCTACACCTTC
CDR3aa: CASSLKRQGGEGYTF

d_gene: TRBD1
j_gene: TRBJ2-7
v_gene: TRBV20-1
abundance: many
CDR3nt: TGCAGTGCAAGTCTGGGACAGGGTTATGAGCAGTACTTC
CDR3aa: CSASLGQGYEQYF

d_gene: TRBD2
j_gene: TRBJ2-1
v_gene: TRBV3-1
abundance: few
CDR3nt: TGTGCCAGCAGGCAGACTAGCGGGAACGATGAGCAGTTCTTC
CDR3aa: CASRQTSGNDEQFF

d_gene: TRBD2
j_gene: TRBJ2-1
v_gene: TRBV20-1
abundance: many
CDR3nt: TGCAGTGCTAGAGATGGGGCGGGAGGGTCGGGCAATGAGCAGTTCTTC
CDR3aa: CSARDGAGGSGNEQFF

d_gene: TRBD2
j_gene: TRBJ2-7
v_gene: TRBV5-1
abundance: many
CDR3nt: TGCGCCAGCAGACCCCTTCAGGGACTAGCGGGAGAGCAGTACTTC
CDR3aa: CASRPLQGLAGEQYF

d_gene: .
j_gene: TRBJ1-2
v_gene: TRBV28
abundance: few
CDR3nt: TGTGCCTCCAGACAGGACTATGGCTACACCTTC
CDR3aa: CASRQDYGYTF

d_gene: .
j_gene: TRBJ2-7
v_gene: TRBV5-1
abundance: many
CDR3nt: TGCGCCAGCAGTACCGGGACCGCGAGCTCCTACGAGCAGTACTTC
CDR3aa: CASSTGTASSYEQYF

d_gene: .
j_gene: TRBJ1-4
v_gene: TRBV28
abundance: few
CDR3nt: TGTGCCAGCAGTTTAGCAGCGGGGGCTCGTAATGAAAAACTGTTTTTT
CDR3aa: CASSLAAGARNEKLFF

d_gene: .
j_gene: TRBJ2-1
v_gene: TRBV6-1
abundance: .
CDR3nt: TGTGCCAGCAGTGGTGGGGGGGCCTCTCGCAATGAGCAGTTCTTC
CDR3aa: CASSGGGASRNEQFF

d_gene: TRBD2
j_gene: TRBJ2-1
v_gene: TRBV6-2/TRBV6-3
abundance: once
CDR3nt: TGTGCCAGCAGACCCGGGACTAGCGGGGCCGGCAATGAGCAGTTCTTC
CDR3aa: CASRPGTSGAGNEQFF

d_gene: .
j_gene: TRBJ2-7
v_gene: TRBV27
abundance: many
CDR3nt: TGTGCCAGCAGTTTAAGGGGAGAGGCCTACGAGCAGTACTTC
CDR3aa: CASSLRGEAYEQYF

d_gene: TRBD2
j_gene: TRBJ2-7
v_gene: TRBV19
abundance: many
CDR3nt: TGTGCCAGTAGTGGAAAGTCTAGCGGGAGGGCCTACGAGCAGTACTTC
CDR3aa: CASSGKSSGRAYEQYF

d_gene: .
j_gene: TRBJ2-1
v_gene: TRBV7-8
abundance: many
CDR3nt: TGTGCCAGCAGCCAGGGGGAGGTATACAATGAGCAGTTCTTC
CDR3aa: CASSQGEVYNEQFF

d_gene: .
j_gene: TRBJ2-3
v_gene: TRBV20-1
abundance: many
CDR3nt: TGCAGTGCTAGAGATGGGGTCAGAACAGATACGCAGTATTTT
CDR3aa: CSARDGVRTDTQYF

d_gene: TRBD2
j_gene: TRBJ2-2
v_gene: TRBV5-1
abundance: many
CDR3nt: TGCGCCAGCAGCTTCAGCGGGAGGGCGAACACCGGGGAGCTGTTTTTT
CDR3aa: CASSFSGRANTGELFF

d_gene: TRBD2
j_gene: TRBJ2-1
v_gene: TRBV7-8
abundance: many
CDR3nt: TGTGCCAGCACCAGCGGGGGTTACAATGAGCAGTTCTTC
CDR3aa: CASTSGGYNEQFF

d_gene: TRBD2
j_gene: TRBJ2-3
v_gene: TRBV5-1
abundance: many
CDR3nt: TGCGCCAGCAGCTTGGTAGTAGCGGGAGTGGCCACAGATACGCAGTATTTT
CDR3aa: CASSLVVAGVATDTQYF

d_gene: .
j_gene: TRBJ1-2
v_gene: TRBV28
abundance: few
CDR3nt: TGTGCCAGCAGTTCCCATATGGGGTTGGGGGCTGCCTATGGCTACACCTTC
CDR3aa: CASSSHMGLGAAYGYTF

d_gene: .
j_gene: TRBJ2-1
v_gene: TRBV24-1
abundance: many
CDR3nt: TGTGCCACCCAAGGCAGGGGGGACTGGAAGCAGTTCTTC
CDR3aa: CATQGRGDWKQFF

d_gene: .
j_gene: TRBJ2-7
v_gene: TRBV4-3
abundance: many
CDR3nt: TGCGCCAGCAGCCAAGCCCGATTCCACTCCTACGAGCAGTACTTC
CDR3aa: CASSQARFHSYEQYF

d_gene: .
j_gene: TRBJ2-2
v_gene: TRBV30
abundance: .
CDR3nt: TGTGCCTGGTCCCCGAACACCGGGGAGCTGTTTTTT
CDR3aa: CAWSPNTGELFF

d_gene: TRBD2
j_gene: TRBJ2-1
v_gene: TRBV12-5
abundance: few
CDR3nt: TGTGCTAGTGGTTCCGGGACTAGCGGGAGCTCCTACAATGAGCAGTTCTTC
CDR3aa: CASGSGTSGSSYNEQFF

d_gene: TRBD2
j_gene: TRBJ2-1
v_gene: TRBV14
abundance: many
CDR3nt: TGTGCCAGCAGCCACGGGACTAGCGGGAGTTCCTACAATGAGCAGTTCTTC
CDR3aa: CASSHGTSGSSYNEQFF

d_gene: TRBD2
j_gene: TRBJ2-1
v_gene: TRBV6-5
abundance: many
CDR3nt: TGTGCCAGCAGGTCCCCGGGACTAGCTAAGAATGAGCAGTTCTTC
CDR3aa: CASRSPGLAKNEQFF

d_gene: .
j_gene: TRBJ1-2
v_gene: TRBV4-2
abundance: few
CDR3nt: TGTGCCAGCAGCCTCGTGGGGGGGGGCCGAGAGTATGGCTACACCTTC
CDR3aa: CASSLVGGGREYGYTF

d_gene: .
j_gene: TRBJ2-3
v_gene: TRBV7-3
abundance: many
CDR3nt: TGTGCCAGCAGCTTAAACCCCCCCACAGATACGCAGTATTTT
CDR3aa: CASSLNPPTDTQYF

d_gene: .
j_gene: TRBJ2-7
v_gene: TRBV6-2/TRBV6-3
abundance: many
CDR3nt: TGTGCCAGCAGGGGGGGCCGGGACTCCCTCTACGAGCAGTACTTC
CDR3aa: CASRGGRDSLYEQYF

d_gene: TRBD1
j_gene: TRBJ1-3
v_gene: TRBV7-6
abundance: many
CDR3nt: TGTGCCAGCAGCCGGACAGGGCTCGGAAACACCATATATTTT
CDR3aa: CASSRTGLGNTIYF

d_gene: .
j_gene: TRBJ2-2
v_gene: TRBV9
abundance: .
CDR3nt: TGTGCCAGCAGCGTTCTCGGACCAAACACCGGGGAGCTGTTTTTT
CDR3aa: CASSVLGPNTGELFF

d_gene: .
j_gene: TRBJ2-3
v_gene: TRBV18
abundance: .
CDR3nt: TGTGCCAGCTCACTAGTCGGAGGGGTTAGCACAGATACGCAGTATTTT
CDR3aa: CASSLVGGVSTDTQYF

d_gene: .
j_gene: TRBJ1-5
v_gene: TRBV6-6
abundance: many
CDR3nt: TGTGCCAGCAGTTCTGGACGGGACTCCAATCAGCCCCAGCATTTT
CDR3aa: CASSSGRDSNQPQHF

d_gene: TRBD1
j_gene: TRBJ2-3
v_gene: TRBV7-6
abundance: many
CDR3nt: TGTGCCAGCAGCTCCCCAGGGGGCGGCACAGATACGCAGTATTTT
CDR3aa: CASSSPGGGTDTQYF